These T cell receptor beta chains were read from a single sample in a study of response to subunit inactivated influenza vaccine. TCRdb itself ran the RT-PCR reads through MiXCR, one entry per CDR3 protein. This table holds hundreds of thousands of distinct CDR3 sequences, 12% found once. Material: PBMCs from blood, obtained on the day of vaccination. The origin of the receptors is a man between 45 and 60 years old who received an inactivated influenza vaccine. CDR3s include the opening cysteine and the closing phenylalanine or tryptophan. The D gene is left open where the match is weak. Size is omitted from some rows. Given values are once, few, many or a class for expanded clones.

NA	NA	TRBV7-9	TRBJ1-3	TGTGCCAGCAGCGGACCGGGGCCGAGAAACACCATATATTTT	CASSGPGPRNTIYF
NA	NA	TRBV6-1	TRBJ2-5	TGTGCCAGCAGTGTAACGCAGACTAGTAGGGGAGAGACCCAGTACTTC	CASSVTQTSRGETQYF
NA	NA	TRBV6-2/TRBV6-3	TRBJ2-7	TGTGCCAGCAGTCGACTGATATACGAGCAGTACTTC	CASSRLIYEQYF
TRBD1	NA	TRBV3-1	TRBJ2-5	TGTGCCTGCTCCCAAGACAGGGGCGAAGATGGGGACCAGGGGGAGACCCAGTACTTC	CACSQDRGEDGDQGETQYF
NA	few	TRBV10-3	TRBJ2-3	TGTGCCACGCGACTTCAGGCCCTCGCTGGGTCGCACACAGATACGCAGTATTTT	CATRLQALAGSHTDTQYF
NA	once	TRBV7-6	TRBJ2-5	TGTGCCAGCAGCTTATCTACCAACCAGGTACTGGGGGAGACCCAGTACTTC	CASSLSTNQVLGETQYF
TRBD2	NA	TRBV15	TRBJ2-5	TGTGCCACCAGCAGAGATTCAGGTAGCGGGGGCCAAGAGACCCAGTACTTC	CATSRDSGSGGQETQYF
TRBD2	NA	TRBV20-1	TRBJ2-2	TGCAGTGCTAGACTAGCGGGGGAGGGGGAGCTGTTTTTT	CSARLAGEGELFF
NA	many	TRBV7-2	TRBJ1-4	TGTGCCAGCAGCTTAACTGAAAAACTGTTTTTT	CASSLTEKLFF
TRBD1	few	TRBV4-1	TRBJ2-3	TGCGCCAGCAGCCTGACAGGGGGCAACACAGATACGCAGTATTTT	CASSLTGGNTDTQYF
NA	NA	TRBV4-1	TRBJ1-1	TGCGCCAGCAGCCAAGGGTCCTACACTGAAGCTTTCTTT	CASSQGSYTEAFF
NA	NA	TRBV6-2/TRBV6-3	TRBJ2-1	TGTGCCAGCTCCCCGAGGGGAGAACGGTACAATGAGCAGTTCTTC	CASSPRGERYNEQFF
TRBD1	many	TRBV12-3/TRBV12-4	TRBJ2-7	TGTGCCAGCAGTCCGGGACAGGGCTACGAGCAGTACTTC	CASSPGQGYEQYF
NA	many	TRBV20-1	TRBJ2-7	TGCAGTGCTATCCCGGGACTCCTAATCCACTACGAGCAGTACTTC	CSAIPGLLIHYEQYF
NA	NA	TRBV9	TRBJ1-1	TGTGCCAGCAGCGTAGCCGGGAAGGACACTGAAGCTTTCTTT	CASSVAGKDTEAFF
NA	NA	TRBV6-1	TRBJ2-3	TGTGCCAGCAGCCGGACCGTTAACGCAGATACGCAGTATTTT	CASSRTVNADTQYF
NA	NA	TRBV3-1	TRBJ2-5	TGTGCCAGCAGCCAGACTCAAGTGTACCAAGAGACCCAGTACTTC	CASSQTQVYQETQYF
NA	NA	TRBV12-3/TRBV12-4	TRBJ2-3	TGTGCCAGCGCCGTCGAAAGCGGGTCGGTGGCAGATACGCAGTATTTT	CASAVESGSVADTQYF
NA	many	TRBV7-2	TRBJ2-5	TGTGCCAGCAGCCCCCCGGGGGTGCGGACAAAAGAGACCCAGTACTTC	CASSPPGVRTKETQYF
NA	NA	TRBV10-3	TRBJ2-5	TGTGCCATCAGTGATAACGAGCGTTCGACCCAGTACTTC	CAISDNERSTQYF
TRBD1	few	TRBV4-3	TRBJ2-3	TGCGCCAGCAGCCAAGGACGGGACAGCTGGTCAGATACGCAGTATTTT	CASSQGRDSWSDTQYF
TRBD2	many	TRBV7-9	TRBJ2-1	TGTGCCAGCAGCTTAGACCGGACTAGTTTATCCAATGAGCAGTTCTTC	CASSLDRTSLSNEQFF
NA	many	TRBV20-1	TRBJ2-7	TGCAGTGCTATGACAGGGAGGTACGAGCAGTACTTC	CSAMTGRYEQYF
NA	NA	TRBV7-9	TRBJ2-3	TGTGCCAGCAGTGGCTGGGCAGATACGCAGTATTTT	CASSGWADTQYF
NA	few	TRBV4-3	TRBJ1-2	TGCGCCAGCAGCCAAGATGAGGTGGTGCGGGCGGGCTATGGCTACACCTTC	CASSQDEVVRAGYGYTF
NA	NA	TRBV6-2/TRBV6-3	TRBJ1-3	TGTGCCAGCAGTTACTGGGACTCGTTCCGAGGAAACACCATATATTTT	CASSYWDSFRGNTIYF
TRBD1	many	TRBV6-1	TRBJ1-5	TGTGCCAGCAGTCCCGACAGGGATAATCAGCCCCAGCATTTT	CASSPDRDNQPQHF
NA	NA	TRBV7-2	TRBJ2-1	TGTGCCAGCAGCTTAGCGCTCGTCAGGGGATCCTACAATGAGCAGTTCTTC	CASSLALVRGSYNEQFF
TRBD2	NA	TRBV20-1	TRBJ2-1	TGCAGTGCCAAATCAACTAGCGGGAGGGTATACAATGAGCAGTTCTTC	CSAKSTSGRVYNEQFF
NA	few	TRBV11-2	TRBJ2-1	TGTGCCAGCAGCTTAGTCCCCGGACGGTCCTACAATGAGCAGTTCTTC	CASSLVPGRSYNEQFF